The 31 T cell receptor beta chains below all came from one sample that was sequenced in a study of tumor-infiltrating lymphocytes in primary liver carcinoma. Alongside blood RNA obtained from unsorted whole blood, germline DNA was also extracted. The researchers produced TCR beta cDNA from approximately 540 ng total RNA with a constant-region primer. Three nested multiplex PCR rounds, a slightly modified ARM-PCR, produced the libraries for TCR beta. The first two PCR rounds used TRBV1-TRBV30 forward primers with a C-beta reverse primer, 10 to 11 cycles each. Each CDR3 protein is one row after TCRdb ran MiXCR on the multiplex PCR reads. The table has 250,000 to 350,000 distinct CDR3 sequences, roughly 60% seen once. Sequenced input: peripheral blood. The receptor set was obtained from a woman younger than 45 with primary liver carcinoma and hepatitis B virus infection.

For this clonotype: It may be a read error: a sequence one base away is much more abundant. This chain connects TRBV12-3 or TRBV12-4 to TRBJ1-1, with 9 positions matching TRBD1. The CDR3 runs 15 residues. CDR3 DNA: TGTACCAGCAGACCGGGACAGGGCATGGACACTGAAGCTTTCTTT. Protein product: CTSRPGQGMDTEAFF.

A remark on this clonotype: The CDR3 carries no conserved terminal phenylalanine or tryptophan, so it likely arises from a read error. This chain links TRBV11-1 with TRBJ2-2; 11 bases are shared with TRBD1. From germline, CDR1 is SGHAT and CDR2 FQDESV (reference sequence). This CDR3 has 14 amino acids. The CDR3 nucleotides read TGTACCAGCGGCCGGGACAGGGGGACCGGGGAGCTGTTTTTG. Its protein is CTSGRDRGTGELFL.

This clonotype was seen ten or more times. The genes are TRBV12-3 or TRBV12-4 and TRBJ1-2; no definite D call. The CDR3 runs to 14 residues. The V end lost 3 bases, the J end lost 0 bases, and 8 bases lay between the germline ends. This CDR3 reads CASSFEGANYGYTF. CDR3 nucleotides: TGTGCCAGCAGTTTTGAGGGCGCTAACTATGGCTACACCTTC.

With respect to this clonotype: A much larger clonotype is one base distant, so this may be a read error. The CDR3 sequence is CASNLAGGFDEQFF. The CDR3 DNA follows: TGTGCCAGCAATTTGGCAGGGGGCTTCGATGAGCAGTTCTTC. The gene calls are TRBV12-3 or TRBV12-4 and TRBJ2-1; 8 bases fit TRBD1. J gave up 8 bases and V 7 bases, and 10 bases lay outside the gene matches. The CDR3 is 14 amino acids.

With respect to this clonotype: No conserved phenylalanine or tryptophan ends this CDR3, so it is likely a read error. The V call is TRBV4-3, the J call TRBJ2-7; D may be TRBD1 or TRBD2 (5 bases each). The CDR3 is 14 amino acids. Per germline, CDR1 LGHNA and CDR2 YSLEER. V was shortened by 1 base and J by 7 bases, with 14 bases between the two germline ends. The CDR3 sequence: CASSQVGTHKEQYL. The CDR3 coding sequence is TGCGCCAGCAGCCAAGTTGGGACCCACAAAGAGCAGTACTTA.

This clonotype was counted a few times. The chain uses TRBV29-1 and TRBJ2-2, with D possibly TRBD2 on 6 matching bases. The CDR3 extends over 14 amino acids. The germline V and J ends were trimmed by 5 bases and 3 bases, with 13 bases remaining between them. Germline CDR1 is SQVTM and CDR2 is ANQGSEA. The CDR3: CSVRGRGYTGELFF. In DNA, the CDR3 is TGCAGCGTTCGTGGACGGGGGTACACCGGGGAGCTGTTTTTT.

This clonotype was seen a handful of times. The rearrangement joins TRBV10-2 to TRBJ1-1, with a weak D call TRBD1 (5 bases). CDR3 length: 15 residues. CDR1 WSHSY and CDR2 SAAADI come from the germline V gene. The ends were cut back, 5 bases at V and 4 bases at J, with 17 bases in the middle. The chain's CDR3 is CASSRGKTVGTEAFF. In DNA, the CDR3 is TGCGCCAGCAGTAGAGGGAAGACAGTTGGCACTGAAGCTTTCTTT.

The rearrangement joins TRBV6-1 to TRBJ1-1; possible D gene TRBD1, 5 bases. Deletions cut 7 bases from V and 3 bases from J, with 9 bases between. The germline gives CDR1 MNHNS, CDR2 SASEGT. The CDR3 runs to 12 residues. Here the CDR3 reads CASMGGDTEAFF. In DNA, the CDR3 is TGTGCCAGCATGGGGGGGGACACTGAAGCTTTCTTT.

V gene TRBV12-3 or TRBV12-4 combines with J gene TRBJ2-7; D not resolved. Trimming took off 4 bases at V and 3 bases at J, with 4 bases between the two ends. The CDR3 extends over 11 amino acids. The CDR3 DNA reads TGTGCCAGCAGTTCCAACTACGAGCAGTACTTC. Translating it yields CASSSNYEQYF.

As concerns this clonotype: An end of the junction differs from the germline gene, which may be a read error. J is TRBJ2-5 and V is TRBV6-5; the match to TRBD2 covers 7 bases. The CDR3 has 14 amino acids. Per germline, CDR1 MNHEY and CDR2 SVGAGI. The CDR3: CASSSGLDFVTQCF. For the CDR3, the DNA is TGTGCCAGCAGTTCCGGACTAGACTTTGTGACCCAGTGCTTC.

This rearrangement joins TRBV11-3 to TRBJ2-7, with D possibly matching TRBD2 (6 bases). The CDR3 extends over 15 amino acids. Trimming stripped 4 bases from V and 1 base from J, with 14 bases between. The germline V gene has CDR1 SGHNT and CDR2 YENEEA. CDR3: CASSYWEEGSYEQYF. The CDR3 DNA is TGTGCCAGCAGCTACTGGGAGGAAGGTTCCTACGAGCAGTACTTC.

Note on this clonotype: A clone one base away is much larger, so this may be a read error. The CDR3 end shows no conserved phenylalanine or tryptophan, and so a read error is likely. The chain uses TRBV7-8 and TRBJ2-5, with 11 bases matching TRBD1. CDR1 SGHVS and CDR2 FQNEAQ come from the germline V gene. V shed 4 bases and J 6 bases; nucleotides not matched to a gene: 10. This CDR3 comprises 16 residues. The CDR3 DNA is TGTGCCAGCAGCTGTTTGGACAGGGGGCCCGTCAAGACCCAGTACATC. Translating it yields CASSCLDRGPVKTQYI.

Many counts were recorded for this clonotype. The chain links TRBV5-4 to TRBJ2-5, with D unclear. Deletions cut 3 bases from V and 4 bases from J, with 7 bases between. The CDR3 totals 12 residues. CDR1 SGHNT and CDR2 YYREEE come from the germline V gene (reference sequence). CDR3 loop: CASSSPSETQYF. CDR3 DNA sequence: TGTGCCAGCAGCTCTCCCTCAGAGACCCAGTACTTC.

As for this clonotype: The junction and the germline gene differ at one end; a read error may be behind it. This sequence joins TRBV5-1 and TRBJ2-3, with no clear D. The CDR3 contains 13 residues. Germline assignment: CDR1 SGHRS and CDR2 YFSETQ. The CDR3 protein is CANSLLRTDTQYF. CDR3 nucleotide sequence: TGCGCCAACAGCCTGCTGAGGACAGATACGCAGTATTTT.

This clonotype was counted ten times or more. The V call is TRBV6-6, the J call TRBJ1-2; no clear D gene. With 2 bases removed from V and 0 bases from J, the gap between germline ends came to 4 bases. Germline V gene lookup returns CDR1 MNHNY and CDR2 SVGAGI (reference sequence). The CDR3 sequence is 13 residues long. The CDR3 is CASSYQPNYGYTF. For the CDR3, the DNA is TGTGCCAGCAGTTACCAGCCTAACTATGGCTACACCTTC.

About this clonotype itself: A much larger clone differs by one base, so this may be a read error. This chain links TRBV7-9 with TRBJ1-5; 10 bases agree with TRBD1. This CDR3 has 15 residues. Germline assignment: CDR1 SEHNR and CDR2 FQNEAQ (reference sequence). DNA of the CDR3: TGTGCCGGCAGCCCCCCGGGACAGGGGAATCAGCCCCAGCATTTT. Protein product: CAGSPPGQGNQPQHF.

This clonotype was observed at least ten times. The chain couples TRBV4-3 to TRBJ2-7; TRBD1 matches 9 bases. V trimming: 1 base; J trimming: 0 bases; junction bases outside the gene matches: 1. This CDR3 has 15 residues. Germline V CDR1 and CDR2: LGHNA, YSLEER. This CDR3 is CASSQGTGVSYEQYF. CDR3 nucleotides: TGCGCCAGCAGCCAAGGGACAGGGGTCTCCTACGAGCAGTACTTC.

About this clonotype: A clone one base away is much larger, so this may be a read error. V is TRBV11-2 and J is TRBJ2-1, with TRBD2 identical over 14 bases. CDR3 length equals 15 residues. Germline lookup yields CDR1 SGHAT and CDR2 FQNNGV. The CDR3 is CTSSPRLAGGGEQFF. The CDR3 bases are TGTACCAGCAGCCCGCGACTAGCGGGAGGGGGGGAGCAGTTCTTC.

The CDR3 DNA follows: TGTGCCAGCAACTCATCGGGAGACAGGTACAATGAGCAGTTCTTC. Translated, it gives CASNSSGDRYNEQFF. The chain couples TRBV11-2 to TRBJ2-1; the D gene could be TRBD1 or TRBD2 (6 bases each). V lost 7 bases and J 4 bases, leaving 17 bases between the germline ends. Per germline, CDR1 SGHAT and CDR2 FQNNGV. CDR3 length: 15 residues.

The rearrangement joins TRBV12-3 or TRBV12-4 to TRBJ1-3; unclear D gene. V lost 6 bases to trimming and J lost 0 bases, with 12 bases between them. The CDR3 consists of 15 residues. CDR3 DNA: TGTGCCAGCAGCCGGACCGTTACCTCTGGAAACACCATATATTTT. It translates to CASSRTVTSGNTIYF.

With regard to this clonotype: A much larger clone is a single base away; this may be a read error. The chain is built from TRBV5-5 and TRBJ2-1, with a possible D match to TRBD1 (5 bases). The CDR3 totals 15 residues. Germline V gives CDR1 SGHKS, CDR2 YYEKEE (reference sequence). CDR3 DNA: TGTGCCAGCAGCTTGGAGTGGGGCTCCTACACTGAGCAGTTCTTC. Its translation is CASSLEWGSYTEQFF.

This clonotype has only a few counts. A much larger clone lies a single base off, so this may be a read error. The CDR3, as DNA: TGTGCCAGCAGGCCCCCCCAGGGGACGACCTACAATGAGCGGTTCTTC. This codes for CASRPPQGTTYNERFF. This chain links TRBV11-2 with TRBJ2-1; D might be TRBD1 (6 bases). The CDR3 is 16 amino acids. Germline V gene data show CDR1 as SGHAT and CDR2 as FQNNGV. The whole variable domain, remainder taken from reference TRBV11-2 and TRBJ2-1, is EAGVAQSPRYKIIEKRQSVAFWCNPISGHATLYWYQQILGQGPKLLIQFQNNGVVDDSQLPKDRFSAERLKGVDSTLKIQPAKLEDSAVYLCASRPPQGTTYNERFFGPGTRLTVL.

In this sample, this clonotype turned up once. This sequence joins TRBV10-2 and TRBJ2-1; D possibly corresponds to TRBD1 (5 bases). With 7 bases removed from V and 8 bases from J, the gap between germline ends came to 18 bases. This CDR3 spans 14 amino acids. The germline gives CDR1 WSHSY, CDR2 SAAADI. The CDR3 sequence: CASKSTEGWDEQFF. The CDR3 bases are TGCGCCAGCAAATCGACAGAAGGGTGGGATGAGCAGTTCTTC.

The rearrangement uses TRBV28 and TRBJ2-1; D not certain. The length of the CDR3 is 11 residues. Trimming left V 6 bases short and J 6 bases short, with 6 bases between. CDR1 and CDR2 from the germline V gene are MDHEN and SYDVKM. For the CDR3, the DNA is TGTGCCAGCAGGTTACTCAATGAGCAGTTCTTC. Protein sequence: CASRLLNEQFF.

With regard to this clonotype: The germline gene is not matched at one end of the junction; a read error may be the cause. The chain uses TRBV11-2 and TRBJ2-7, with 8 bases lining up with TRBD2. The germline V gene encodes CDR1 SGHAT and CDR2 FQNNGV. The CDR3 sequence is 15 residues long. The CDR3 DNA reads as TGTGCTAGCAGCTCGACGCGGGAGGCCCCCTACGAGCAGTACTTC. It yields the protein CASSSTREAPYEQYF.

J is TRBJ1-1 and V is TRBV6-4, with 9 nucleotides matching TRBD1. Germline CDR1 and CDR2: MRHNA and SNTAGT. Losses at the gene ends were 6 bases for V and 5 bases for J; bases not matched to a gene: 7. This CDR3 comprises 14 residues. The CDR3 here is CASRPGQGETEAFF. The CDR3 DNA is TGTGCCAGCAGGCCGGGACAGGGAGAAACTGAAGCTTTCTTT.

This clonotype was observed a handful of times. This sequence joins TRBV6-1 and TRBJ2-5, with D perhaps TRBD2 (5 bases). This CDR3 is 14 amino acids long. Germline V gives CDR1 MNHNS, CDR2 SASEGT. V shed 6 bases and J shed 5 bases, with 16 bases lying between them. In DNA, the CDR3 is TGTGCCAGCAGACCAGAGGGATCCAGGGAGACCCAGTACTTC. This gives the protein CASRPEGSRETQYF.

Remarks on this clonotype: A much larger clone is a single base away; this may be a read error. The rearrangement joins TRBV12-3 or TRBV12-4 to TRBJ2-1; 8 bases are shared with TRBD1. Germline trimming cut 7 bases from V and 7 bases from J; bases unmatched to any gene: 21. The length of the CDR3 is 18 residues. CDR3 protein: CASTFGDRNPWGENEQFF. Here the CDR3 DNA reads TGTGCCAGCACTTTCGGGGACAGGAACCCCTGGGGTGAAAATGAGCAGTTCTTC.

The rearrangement uses TRBV10-2 and TRBJ2-7, with D possibly matching TRBD1 (6 bases). Germline CDR1 reads WSHSY; CDR2 reads SAAADI. V was cut by 7 bases and J by 1 base, with 14 bases left in between. This CDR3 is built from 14 residues. The CDR3 DNA is TGCGCCAGCAAGAGGACAGCCAATTCCTACGAGCAGTACTTC. This encodes CASKRTANSYEQYF.

This rearrangement joins TRBV4-1 to TRBJ1-1; 8 bases map to TRBD1. The ends lost 1 base at V and 6 bases at J; junction bases unmatched: 7. Germline V lookup: CDR1 MGHRA, CDR2 YSYEKL. CDR3 size: 15 residues. The CDR3 spells CASSQALGTGAEAFF. The CDR3 region has the DNA TGCGCCAGCAGCCAAGCCCTTGGGACAGGCGCTGAAGCTTTCTTT.

Turning to this clonotype: It may be a read error: a sequence one base away is much more abundant. The chain uses TRBV29-1 and TRBJ1-5; TRBD1 aligns across 7 bases. Germline V gene sequence: CDR1 SQVTM, CDR2 ANQGSEA. With V trimmed by 5 bases and J by 8 bases, 9 bases remained unmatched. The CDR3 is 13 amino acids. The CDR3 DNA sequence: TGCAGCGTTCGGGACAGATCTAATAAGCCCCAGCATTTT. Translating it yields CSVRDRSNKPQHF.